This paragraph covers one T cell receptor beta chain sequence. The germline V and J ends were trimmed by 6 bases and 3 bases, with 23 bases remaining between them. The CDR3 spans 18 residues. CDR1 and CDR2 from the germline V gene are SGHVS and FNYEAQ. These data are taken from a study of cytomegalovirus exposure and HLA in healthy donors. PCR involved 60 Vbeta and 13 Jbeta primers. Using immunoSEQ multiplex PCR, the repertoire was profiled, and TCRdb retains in-frame clones only, with some absent. There are some 130,000 clones in the sample; approximately 60% occur only once, and 1.5% to 2% lies in the top ten.

The sample consisted of PBMCs. This receptor was identified in a human donor in good health. This rearrangement joins TRBV7-6 to TRBJ2-2; D is uncertain. CDR3 DNA sequence: TGTGCCAGCAGTGAGGCTAGTGTAGGAGACGTCGACACCGGGGAGCTGTTTTTT. Its translation is CASSEASVGDVDTGELFF.